This paragraph covers one T cell receptor beta chain sequence. What it binds is not known. In the PCR, 60 Vbeta and 13 Jbeta primers were used. Generated by immunoSEQ multiplex PCR, the TCRdb table keeps only in-frame clones and is missing some. Of 150,000 to 200,000 clones in the sample, about 88% are singletons; the top ten hold approximately 1.9%. These data come from a study of cytomegalovirus exposure and HLA in healthy donors. This CDR3 has 14 amino acids. Germline assignment: CDR1 MGHRA and CDR2 YSYEKL. V gave up 4 bases and J gave up 12 bases; unmatched junction bases: 10. Points from the study as a whole: V- and J-gene trimming of TCR beta was linked (in a later analysis) to a missense DCLRE1C variant.

The chain is built from TRBV4-1 and TRBJ2-7; TRBD1 matches 12 bases. The sample was PBMCs. The sequence derives from a woman aged 18-35 years in good health and CMV-seronegative. CDR3 sequence: CASSPGDRGQVRYF. CDR3 coding DNA: TGCGCCAGCAGCCCCGGGGACAGGGGGCAGGTAAGGTACTTC.